This TCR beta chain originates from a study of blood T cells in healthy people across ages. Trimming cost V 6 bases and J 3 bases, with 22 bases left between them. The CDR3 totals 17 residues. Germline CDR1 and CDR2: MDHEN and SYDVKM. Using a J-beta primer mix together with a sample-barcoded 5' primer, a second PCR was run for roughly 6 to 12 cycles. TCRdb reprocessed the 5' RACE reads with MiXCR, giving one entry per CDR3 protein. Among about 1.8 million distinct CDR3 sequences listed, about 49% were seen once. V and J are TRBV28 and TRBJ2-3; weak D call: TRBD1 (6 bases). This TCR came from a woman aged 40 to 50 in good health. Sequenced material: blood. Written as DNA, the CDR3 is TGTGCCAGCAGCCCCTATTTGAGGGGGAGAGATACAGATACGCAGTATTTT. It translates to CASSPYLRGRDTDTQYF.